This section outlines one T cell receptor beta chain sequence together with its context. V was pared by 1 base and J by 3 bases, with 2 bases of the junction left unmatched. This CDR3 region has 15 residues. Germline CDR1 and CDR2: LGHDT and YNNKEL (reference sequence). This entry is derived from a study of blood T cell repertoires in COVID-19. For the study at large: The samples span acute and convalescent COVID-19 from the United States, Italy and Spain. Nucleic acid was either cDNA or gDNA, and it came from T cells, B-cell-depleted T cells, or PBMCs.

How the authors handled the data: Reference gene primer amplification gave estimated nucleated cell counts. Sequenced by immunoSEQ multiplex PCR; TCRdb stores in-frame clones only, minus some. D and trimming were read from the DNA, whereas the V and J calls and clone size are those reported in that table. The table records approximately 93,000 clones, more than 75% of them present only once. The V gene is TRBV3-1 (or the pseudogene TRBV3-2), the J gene TRBJ2-1, with TRBD2 identical over 8 bases. Sequencing input: peripheral blood. The source of this sequence is a human donor in a cohort sampled during active COVID-19. This chain's CDR3 is CASSQAGTSYNEQFF. For the CDR3, the DNA is TGTGCCAGCAGCCAAGCCGGGACTAGCTACAATGAGCAGTTCTTC.